This TCR beta chain was sequenced during a study of T cell repertoires in cytomegalovirus infection. TCRdb reanalysed the reads using MiXCR and keeps one entry per CDR3 protein. This table has 700,000 to 950,000 distinct CDR3 sequences, less than 35% appearing once. Overall study findings and caveats: Ex vivo, HLA-C-restricted CMV-specific TCR beta clonotypes prevailed over the rest of the response.

On this clonotype: Its cognate antigen is unknown.

The sample in question was cultured CD8+ T cells from PBMCs, obtained from culture after CMV antigen stimulation. The source is a human donor in good health (CMV status not recorded). Some clones in this sample may be carry-over from other donors' samples.

The CDR3 coding sequence is TGTGCCAGCAGTCCTAGGGATGGGGAGCAGTACGTC. It encodes CASSPRDGEQYV. The chain recombines TRBV6-5 with TRBJ2-7; D is ambiguous. With 5 bases removed from V and 7 bases from J, the gap between germline ends came to 12 bases. In germline, CDR1 is MNHEY, CDR2 SVGAGI. CDR3 length equals 12 residues.